This T cell receptor beta chain is drawn from a study of tumor-infiltrating lymphocytes in primary liver carcinoma. From about 0.5 ug of total RNA, TCR beta-specific cDNA was reverse-transcribed using a constant-region primer. Investigators got TCR beta libraries out of three nested multiplex PCR rounds, done with slightly modified ARM-PCR. TRBV1-TRBV30 forward primers paired with a C-beta reverse primer were used in the first two PCR rounds, which ran approximately 11 cycles each. TCRdb itself ran the multiplex PCR reads through MiXCR, one entry per CDR3 protein. Of 100,000 to 150,000 distinct CDR3 sequences listed, 55% to 75% are singletons. The ends were cut back, 6 bases at V and 2 bases at J, with 6 bases in the middle. Germline V gives CDR1 MDHEN, CDR2 SYDVKM. This CDR3 has 12 residues. Extraction of RNA together with DNA used about 17-34 mg of unsorted bulk tissue.

Sequenced material: liver tumor tissue from sampling region 3. Specified subset: tumor region T3, left-lateral pole. The origin of this receptor is a woman aged 60-70 years with primary liver carcinoma and hepatitis B virus infection. The V call is TRBV28, the J call TRBJ2-3; TRBD1 is a possible D gene (5 bases). The CDR3: CASRGPTDTQYF. CDR3 in DNA: TGTGCCAGCAGGGGGCCCACAGATACGCAGTATTTT.